These 25 T cell receptor beta chains came from one sample sequenced in a study of shared clonotypes between healthy human individuals. Assay: immunoSEQ multiplex PCR; the TCRdb copy retains only in-frame clones and omits some. Of about 470,000 clones listed, roughly 80% are singletons. Sequences were obtained from PBMCs. These receptors were taken from a woman aged 40-49 years in good health. Some clones in this sample may be carry-over from other donors' samples.

V gene TRBV28 combines with J gene TRBJ1-4, with TRBD1 matching over 8 bases. Germline V gene data show CDR1 as MDHEN and CDR2 as SYDVKM. The V gene end was trimmed by 6 bases and the J gene end by 11 bases; junction bases not matched to a gene: 11. The CDR3 is 14 amino acids. DNA for the CDR3: TGTGCCAGCAGCCCGGGACAGGCCTATGGGAAACTGTTTTTT. The encoded protein is CASSPGQAYGKLFF.

The chain is built from TRBV27 and TRBJ1-5; D ambiguous. Trimming cost V 7 bases and J 1 base, with 5 bases left between them. Per germline, CDR1 MNHEY and CDR2 SMNVEV (reference sequence). The CDR3 is 12 amino acids. CDR3 sequence reads: CASKGSNQPQHF. The CDR3 nucleotides are TGTGCCAGCAAAGGCAGCAATCAGCCCCAGCATTTT.

In this sample, this clone turned up a few times. This chain uses TRBV5-1 with TRBJ1-2; D is possibly TRBD1 (6 bases). V dropped 4 bases and J dropped 7 bases, with 23 bases sitting between them. Germline V gene lookup returns CDR1 SGHRS and CDR2 YFSETQ. The CDR3 covers 16 residues. CDR3 region: CASSGDILINPGGYTF. In DNA form, the CDR3 reads TGCGCCAGCAGCGGGGACATACTCATCAATCCGGGTGGCTACACCTTC.

J is TRBJ2-5 and V is TRBV2, with 7 bases that match TRBD2. Germline loops: CDR1 SNHLY, CDR2 FYNNEI. The trim removed 5 bases at V and 11 bases at J, leaving 8 bases unmatched. The CDR3 is made up of 12 amino acids. The DNA of the CDR3 is TGTGCCAGCAGTCCCGACCGGGAGGAGCAGTACTTC. Protein product: CASSPDREEQYF.

The rearrangement uses TRBV2 and TRBJ2-3; maybe TRBD2 (6 bases). The CDR3 is made up of 14 amino acids. Per the germline V gene, CDR1 is SNHLY and CDR2 is FYNNEI. Between the trimmed V and J ends, which lost 3 bases and 2 bases, there was a span of 9 bases. The CDR3 DNA reads as TGTGCCAGCAGTGATCGGGGACTCACAGATACGCAGTATTTT. It encodes CASSDRGLTDTQYF.

This chain connects TRBV15 to TRBJ2-1, with TRBD2 matching over 15 bases. CDR1 and CDR2 from the germline V gene are LNHNV and YYDKDF (reference sequence). After removal of 0 bases from V and 0 bases from J, the junction contained 3 bases not matched to a gene. CDR3 size: 19 residues. Written as DNA, the CDR3 is TGTGCCACCAGCAGAGAAGGACTAGCGGGAGGGAGCTCCTACAATGAGCAGTTCTTC. Its translation is CATSREGLAGGSSYNEQFF.

DNA of the CDR3: TGTGCCAGTAGACAGGGGGGCCAAGAGACCCAGTACTTC. Its translation is CASRQGGQETQYF. V and J are TRBV19 and TRBJ2-5; TRBD1 agrees at 8 bases. This CDR3 contains 13 residues. V shed 6 bases, J shed 1 base, and the junction held 1 base outside the gene matches. CDR1 is LNHDA and CDR2 is SQIVND in the germline V gene (reference sequence).

This chain links TRBV28 with TRBJ1-4; 10 nucleotides line up with TRBD1. Germline V gene data show CDR1 as MDHEN and CDR2 as SYDVKM. With 7 bases clipped from V and 8 bases from J, the junction kept 7 bases outside the gene matches. The CDR3 totals 14 residues. DNA of the CDR3: TGTGCCAGCACCTCGGGACAGGGGTACGAAAAACTGTTTTTT. This codes for CASTSGQGYEKLFF.

This clone was seen a few times. The chain carries TRBV10-3 and TRBJ2-2, with 8 bases that match TRBD1. Germline V gives CDR1 ENHRY, CDR2 SYGVKD. The CDR3 has 16 amino acids. The V segment lost 0 bases and the J segment 7 bases; nucleotides outside the gene matches: 7. The CDR3 loop is CAISESIQGAIGELFF. CDR3 bases: TGTGCCATCAGTGAGTCGATTCAGGGGGCGATCGGGGAGCTGTTTTTT.

The gene calls are TRBV28 and TRBJ1-2; D not certain. CDR3 length: 15 residues. The V and J ends lost 6 bases and 12 bases respectively, with 26 bases between them. Per germline, CDR1 MDHEN and CDR2 SYDVKM. The CDR3 DNA reads TGTGCCAGCAGAAATAGGAACCCCACTGTTATGCGGAACACCTTC. The encoded protein is CASRNRNPTVMRNTF.

CDR3 sequence reads: CASSSGGSYNEQFF. CDR3 bases: TGTGCCAGCAGCTCAGGGGGCTCCTACAATGAGCAGTTCTTC. The V gene is TRBV21-1, the J gene TRBJ2-1; the table assigns TRBD1, which was not confirmed against the DNA. TRBV21-1 is given as a pseudogene. The CDR3 runs to 14 residues.

This chain connects TRBV7-9 to TRBJ2-1, with TRBD2 matching 8 bases. In germline, CDR1 is SEHNR, CDR2 FQNEAQ (reference sequence). V gave up 1 base and J gave up 9 bases; unmatched junction bases: 14. The CDR3 runs 17 residues. The CDR3 coding sequence is TGTGCCAGCAGCTTAGTATCCGGGACTAGAAGTTTGGGTGAGCAGTTCTTC. Protein product: CASSLVSGTRSLGEQFF.

The CDR3 region is CAWSLPRTSGYTDTQYF. CDR3 coding DNA: TGTGCCTGGAGTCTACCACGGACTAGCGGCTACACAGATACGCAGTATTTT. The chain joins TRBV30 to TRBJ2-3; the match to TRBD2 covers 10 bases. The trim removed 2 bases at V and 2 bases at J, leaving 10 bases unmatched. Germline assignment: CDR1 GTSNPN and CDR2 SVGIG (reference sequence). This CDR3 is 17 amino acids long.

This clone has a single count. This chain connects TRBV19 to TRBJ1-5, with a possible D match to TRBD1 (5 bases). The germline V gene encodes CDR1 LNHDA and CDR2 SQIVND (reference sequence). The CDR3 covers 18 residues. V was shortened by 1 base and J by 0 bases, with 16 bases between the two germline ends. The CDR3, as DNA: TGTGCCAGTAGTATAGGGCCTCGACCAGGGTATAGCAATCAGCCCCAGCATTTT. Translation gives CASSIGPRPGYSNQPQHF.

The chain uses TRBV9 and TRBJ1-6; D unclear. Germline values: CDR1 SGDLS, CDR2 YYNGEE. The CDR3 covers 14 residues. Trimming pared 4 bases from V and 2 bases from J, leaving 7 bases between. The CDR3 is CASSPGPYNSPLHF. The CDR3 region has the DNA TGTGCCAGCAGCCCTGGGCCCTATAATTCACCCCTCCACTTT.

The rearrangement uses TRBV9 and TRBJ2-7, with 9 bases matching TRBD1. From germline, CDR1 is SGDLS and CDR2 YYNGEE. With 3 bases clipped from V and 3 bases from J, the junction kept 4 bases outside the gene matches. The CDR3 runs to 14 residues. CDR3 coding DNA: TGTGCCAGCAGCGCGGGACAGGGTTACTACGAGCAGTACTTC. Translation: CASSAGQGYYEQYF. The whole variable domain, filled in from reference TRBV9 and TRBJ2-7, reads DSGVTQTPKHLITATGQRVTLRCSPRSGDLSVYWYQQSLDQGLQFLIQYYNGEERAKGNILERFSAQQFPDLHSELNLSSLELGDSALYFCASSAGQGYYEQYFGPGTRLTVT.

The genes are TRBV6-1 and TRBJ2-3; a possible D gene is TRBD2 (6 bases). The germline V and J ends were trimmed by 7 bases and 5 bases, with 16 bases remaining between them. The CDR3 length is 14 residues. Germline V gene sequence: CDR1 MNHNS, CDR2 SASEGT. CDR3 bases: TGTGCCAGCACCCAGGAGCGGGTCGGAGATACGCAGTATTTT. Translated, it gives CASTQERVGDTQYF.

Points on this clone: Other nucleotide sequences from this sample produce the same CDR3. This chain connects TRBV29-1 to TRBJ1-1, with D perhaps matching TRBD1 (5 bases). Germline V gene sequence: CDR1 SQVTM, CDR2 ANQGSEA. The V gene lost 4 bases and the J gene lost 0 bases, with 9 bases spanning the gap. This CDR3 contains 13 residues. The CDR3: CSVAGTVNTEAFF. The DNA for the CDR3 is TGCAGCGTTGCCGGGACGGTGAACACTGAAGCTTTCTTT.

CDR3 sequence (DNA): TGTGCCAGCTCCGAGGGGCTAGCGGAAACACTTGGCTACAATGAGCAGTTCTTC. Encoded protein: CASSEGLAETLGYNEQFF. The chain combines TRBV9 with TRBJ2-1, with 7 bases lining up with TRBD2. V trimming: 7 bases; J trimming: 3 bases; junction bases outside the gene matches: 19. CDR3 length equals 18 residues. The germline V gene has CDR1 SGDLS and CDR2 YYNGEE.

The chain combines TRBV4-1 with TRBJ1-5; D is unclear. The CDR3 has 15 amino acids. The germline CDR1 and CDR2 sequences are MGHRA and YSYEKL. V was pared by 0 bases and J by 5 bases, with 11 bases between. Written as DNA, the CDR3 is TGCGCCAGCAGCCAAGATGGAGGGATCGATCAGCCCCAGCATTTT. This sequence encodes CASSQDGGIDQPQHF.

For the CDR3, the DNA is TGCGCCAGCAGCGTCAACCTCGTAGCGGGTAAAAACATTCAGTACTTC. It translates to CASSVNLVAGKNIQYF. The chain uses TRBV5-1 and TRBJ2-4; 7 nucleotides match TRBD2. The CDR3 contains 16 residues. The V gene's germline CDR1 is SGHRS and CDR2 YFSETQ. V shed 4 bases, J shed 4 bases, and the junction held 11 bases outside the gene matches.

The rearrangement links TRBV2 to TRBJ2-5, with 10 bases aligning to TRBD2. TRBJ2-7 matches the DNA end more closely, so the J call is doubtful. CDR3 length equals 14 residues. Germline V gene data show CDR1 as SNHLY and CDR2 as FYNNEI. In nucleotides, the CDR3 is TGTGCCAGCAGTGACCTAGCGGGAGACTACGAGCAGTACTTC. Translated: CASSDLAGDYEQYF.

This clone was recorded once. This chain uses TRBV18 with TRBJ1-4; D remains ambiguous. The CDR3 totals 15 residues. V was clipped by 5 bases and J by 7 bases, with 17 bases between them. Germline loops: CDR1 KGHSH, CDR2 LQKENI. The CDR3 bases are TGTGCCAGCTCATCAGAGCGAGGCCCTGGTGAAAAACTGTTTTTT. This encodes CASSSERGPGEKLFF.

The V and J genes are TRBV7-9 and TRBJ1-2; D uncertain. The CDR3 has 15 residues. The ends were cut back, 5 bases at V and 8 bases at J, with 21 bases in the middle. Germline V gene data show CDR1 as SEHNR and CDR2 as FQNEAQ (reference sequence). The CDR3 here is CASSATSEGIGGYTF. The CDR3 nucleotides are TGTGCCAGCAGCGCAACTTCGGAGGGTATAGGGGGCTACACCTTC.

The V call is TRBV4-3, the J call TRBJ1-5; no clear D. Germline loops: CDR1 LGHNA, CDR2 YSLEER. V lost 0 bases to trimming and J lost 3 bases, with 9 bases between them. The CDR3 sequence is 15 residues long. The CDR3 DNA sequence: TGCGCCAGCAGCCAAGATGGAGGAGTCAATCAGCCCCAGCATTTT. Encoded protein: CASSQDGGVNQPQHF.